This entry features one TCR beta chain sequence. This CDR3 has 15 amino acids. Per the germline V gene, CDR1 is SGDLS and CDR2 is YYNGEE. Trimming cost V 1 base and J 4 bases, with 11 bases left between them. In the source study's methods: By means of reference gene primer amplification, nucleated cell counts were estimated. The data were produced by immunoSEQ multiplex PCR, yet TCRdb's version contains in-frame clones alone and is incomplete. The V and J calls and the clone size are those of that table, but D and trimming were determined from the DNA. The table lists some 110,000 clones, approximately 81% of them singletons, with approximately 1.3% in the top ten. These data are taken from a study of blood T cell repertoires in COVID-19. Looking at the study overall: Researchers got acute and convalescent COVID-19 samples from the United States, Italy and Spain. The cDNA or gDNA used as material had been derived from T cells, B-cell-depleted T cells, or PBMCs.

The TCR was taken from a man in his forties or fifties with acute or convalescent COVID-19. The chain recombines TRBV9 with TRBJ2-2; a weak D match, TRBD1 (7 bases). The sequenced sample consisted of peripheral blood. CDR3 nucleotides: TGTGCCAGCAGCGTATCAGGGGGACTCACCGGGGAGCTGTTTTTT. Protein sequence: CASSVSGGLTGELFF.